There are many counts of the clone carrying this T cell receptor beta chain. Its target is not known. This record belongs to a study of T-cell reconstitution after alpha-beta-depleted transplantation in children. Regarding the study as a whole: After one year, T-cell counts and TCRbeta diversity mostly came from new T cells. Reportedly, only several hundred clones from non-depleted graft cells drove alpha-beta T-cell counts at about two months. Certain patients had high TCRbeta diversity at day 60, and it came from recipient T cells and thymic progenitors that survived.

The authors prepared the TCRbeta library with unique molecular identifiers. TCRdb itself ran the PCR reads through MiXCR, one entry per CDR3 protein. The table has almost 500,000 distinct CDR3 sequences, under 12% seen once. The V end was cut by 6 bases, the J end by 0 bases, with 6 bases between. This CDR3 region has 12 residues. The V call is TRBV12-3 or TRBV12-4, the J call TRBJ2-7, with D unclear. Sequenced material: PBMCs, taken before TCRalphabeta/CD19-depleted stem cell transplant. This TCR derives from a child aged 2-15 years with inherited bone marrow failure, due to receive a stem cell transplant. CDR3 in amino acids: CASSRASYEQYF. The CDR3 DNA is TGTGCCAGCAGCCGGGCCTCCTACGAGCAGTACTTC.